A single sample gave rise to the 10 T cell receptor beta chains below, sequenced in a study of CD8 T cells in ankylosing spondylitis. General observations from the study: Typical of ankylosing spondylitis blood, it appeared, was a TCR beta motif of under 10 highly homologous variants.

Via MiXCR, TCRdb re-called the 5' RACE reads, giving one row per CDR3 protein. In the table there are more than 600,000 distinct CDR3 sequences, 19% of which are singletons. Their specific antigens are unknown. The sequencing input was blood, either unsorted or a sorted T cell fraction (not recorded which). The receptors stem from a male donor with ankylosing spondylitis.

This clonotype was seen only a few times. The CDR3 sequence: CASSMGLAVNEQYF. Written as DNA, the CDR3 is TGTGCCAGCAGCATGGGACTAGCTGTGAACGAGCAGTACTTC. The rearrangement uses TRBV11-2 and TRBJ2-7; 9 nucleotides line up with TRBD2. J was trimmed by 5 bases and V by 5 bases; bases with no gene match: 7. The CDR3 consists of 14 residues. Germline V lookup: CDR1 SGHAT, CDR2 FQNNGV.

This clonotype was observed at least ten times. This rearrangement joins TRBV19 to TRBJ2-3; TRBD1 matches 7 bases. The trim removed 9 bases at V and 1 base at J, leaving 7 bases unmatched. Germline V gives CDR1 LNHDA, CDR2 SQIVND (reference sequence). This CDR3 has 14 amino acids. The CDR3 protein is CASTTGQGTDTQYF. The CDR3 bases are TGTGCCAGCACCACCGGACAGGGCACAGATACGCAGTATTTT. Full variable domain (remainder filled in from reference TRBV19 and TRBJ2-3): DGGITQSPKYLFRKEGQNVTLSCEQNLNHDAMYWYRQDPGQGLRLIYYSQIVNDFQKGDIAEGYSVSREKKESFPLTVTSAQKNPTAFYLCASTTGQGTDTQYFGPGTRLTVL.

The CDR3 spells CASSVAPTDLGLAAPGTQYF. CDR3 sequence (DNA): TGTGCCAGCAGCGTAGCCCCGACCGATCTGGGACTAGCGGCTCCGGGGACCCAGTACTTC. This chain connects TRBV9 to TRBJ2-5; 11 bases are shared with TRBD2. Trimming took 0 bases from V and 7 from J; bases not matched to a gene: 20. The CDR3 extends over 20 amino acids. Germline CDR1 and CDR2: SGDLS and YYNGEE.

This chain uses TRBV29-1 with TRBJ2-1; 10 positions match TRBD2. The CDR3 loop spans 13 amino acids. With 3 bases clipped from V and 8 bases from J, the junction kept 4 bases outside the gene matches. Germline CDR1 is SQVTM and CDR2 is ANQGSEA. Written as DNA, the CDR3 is TGCAGCGTTGAGCTAGCGGGAGTCCATGAGCAGTTCTTC. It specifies CSVELAGVHEQFF.

CDR3 sequence reads: CASSLDRGFYEQFF. Written as DNA, the CDR3 is TGTGCCAGCAGCTTAGATCGCGGGTTCTATGAGCAGTTCTTC. The chain recombines TRBV7-9 with TRBJ2-1; D is perhaps TRBD2 (5 bases). This CDR3 has 14 amino acids. Germline loops: CDR1 SEHNR, CDR2 FQNEAQ (reference sequence). Trimming took 1 base from V and 8 from J, leaving 12 bases between them.

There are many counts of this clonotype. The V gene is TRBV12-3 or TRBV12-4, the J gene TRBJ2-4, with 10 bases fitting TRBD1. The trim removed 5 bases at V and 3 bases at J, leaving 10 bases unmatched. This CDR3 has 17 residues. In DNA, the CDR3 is TGTGCCAGCAGTCGATCCGGGACAGGGGCTGTCAAAAACATTCAGTACTTC. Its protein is CASSRSGTGAVKNIQYF.

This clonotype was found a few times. CDR3 in amino acids: CASSEVRQGPGYTF. CDR3 nucleotide sequence: TGTGCCAGCAGTGAAGTACGTCAGGGTCCCGGCTACACCTTC. This chain links TRBV2 with TRBJ1-2, with D possibly being TRBD1 (5 bases). Germline V lookup: CDR1 SNHLY, CDR2 FYNNEI. V was pared by 1 base and J by 8 bases, with 14 bases between. The CDR3 runs 14 residues.

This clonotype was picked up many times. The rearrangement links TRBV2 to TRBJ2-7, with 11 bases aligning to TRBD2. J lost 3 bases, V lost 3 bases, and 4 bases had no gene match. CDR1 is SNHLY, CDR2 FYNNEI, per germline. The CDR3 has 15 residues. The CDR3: CASSEGLADYYEQYF. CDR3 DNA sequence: TGTGCCAGCAGTGAGGGACTAGCGGATTACTACGAGCAGTACTTC.

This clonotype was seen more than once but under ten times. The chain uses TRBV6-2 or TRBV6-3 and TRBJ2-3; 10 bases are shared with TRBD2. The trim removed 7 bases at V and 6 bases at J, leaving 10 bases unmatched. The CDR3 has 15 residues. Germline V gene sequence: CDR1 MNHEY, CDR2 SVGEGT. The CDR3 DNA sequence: TGTGCCAGCAACTGGGCCGGGACTAGCGTTGATACGCAGTATTTT. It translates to CASNWAGTSVDTQYF.

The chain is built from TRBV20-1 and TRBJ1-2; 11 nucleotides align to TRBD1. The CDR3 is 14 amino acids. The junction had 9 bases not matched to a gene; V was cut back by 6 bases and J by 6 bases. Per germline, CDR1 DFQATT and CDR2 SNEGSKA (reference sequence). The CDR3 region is CSATTGTGGDGYTF. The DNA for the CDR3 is TGCAGTGCCACCACCGGGACAGGGGGGGATGGCTACACCTTC.